The 7 T cell receptor beta chains below come from one sample, sequenced in a study of lymphopenia after photon versus proton radiotherapy. Produced via immunoSEQ multiplex PCR; TCRdb's table is partial and in-frame only. In the table there are tens of thousands of clones, 92% of which are singletons. The specimen comprised peripheral blood, sampled from a patient treated with photon-based radiotherapy. These receptors were taken from a woman aged 40 to 49 with cholangiocarcinoma.

This sequence joins TRBV4-1 and TRBJ1-3, with a possible D match to TRBD1 (6 bases). The CDR3 extends over 15 amino acids. V gave up 4 bases and J gave up 0 bases, with 10 bases separating them. Germline loops: CDR1 MGHRA, CDR2 YSYEKL. The CDR3 region is CASSPYRDSGNTIYF. The DNA for the CDR3 is TGCGCCAGCAGCCCGTACAGGGACTCTGGAAACACCATATATTTT.

The table lists this clone with a few counts. The chain joins TRBV14 to TRBJ2-3, with D possibly being TRBD1 or TRBD2 (5 bases each). The V gene's germline CDR1 is SGHDN and CDR2 FVKESK. V was cut by 4 bases and J by 0 bases, with 14 bases left in between. The CDR3 is 16 residues long. CDR3 in amino acids: CASSLGTISSTDTQYF. CDR3 nucleotides: TGTGCCAGCAGCCTGGGGACGATTAGTAGCACAGATACGCAGTATTTT.

The rearrangement links TRBV5-1 to TRBJ1-1, with a possible D match to TRBD1 (5 bases). Germline CDR1 is SGHRS and CDR2 is YFSETQ. The CDR3 loop spans 15 amino acids. V lost 0 bases, J lost 7 bases, and 16 bases lay in between. The CDR3 DNA reads as TGCGCCAGCAGCTTGGCGCAGGCGAATAGGGGTGAAGCTTTCTTT. Translating it yields CASSLAQANRGEAFF.

This rearrangement joins TRBV9 to TRBJ2-5; 7 bases are a match to TRBD1. The CDR3 covers 13 residues. The ends lost 2 bases at V and 4 bases at J; junction bases unmatched: 2. Per the germline V gene, CDR1 is SGDLS and CDR2 is YYNGEE. In DNA, the CDR3 is TGTGCCAGCAGCGTTAGGACAGGAGAGACCCAGTACTTC. Its protein is CASSVRTGETQYF. Drawing the rest from reference TRBV9 and TRBJ2-5, the complete variable domain is DSGVTQTPKHLITATGQRVTLRCSPRSGDLSVYWYQQSLDQGLQFLIQYYNGEERAKGNILERFSAQQFPDLHSELNLSSLELGDSALYFCASSVRTGETQYFGPGTRLLVL.

This clone was seen only once. This chain uses TRBV9 with TRBJ2-3, with D hard to call. CDR3 length: 13 residues. Germline CDR1 and CDR2: SGDLS and YYNGEE. V was trimmed by 4 bases and J by 6 bases, leaving 12 bases between them. CDR3: CASSPPASDTQYF. The CDR3 nucleotides read TGTGCCAGCAGCCCCCCGGCCTCGGATACGCAGTATTTT. The whole variable domain, filled in from reference TRBV9 and TRBJ2-3, reads DSGVTQTPKHLITATGQRVTLRCSPRSGDLSVYWYQQSLDQGLQFLIQYYNGEERAKGNILERFSAQQFPDLHSELNLSSLELGDSALYFCASSPPASDTQYFGPGTRLTVL.

The chain couples TRBV28 to TRBJ1-1, with 9 bases lining up with TRBD1. Germline loops: CDR1 MDHEN, CDR2 SYDVKM. CDR3 length: 15 amino acids. Trimming took 3 bases from V and 4 from J; bases not matched to a gene: 6. The CDR3 DNA is TGTGCCAGCAGTTTTGGGGACAGGGAGGTCACTGAAGCTTTCTTT. It specifies CASSFGDREVTEAFF.

In nucleotides, the CDR3 is TGTGCCAGCAGCTACATGAGTAGCGGTTCCTACAATGAGCAGTTCTTC. Translation gives CASSYMSSGSYNEQFF. J is TRBJ2-1 and V is TRBV7-3; D possibly corresponds to TRBD2 (6 bases). Trimming stripped 4 bases from V and 1 base from J, with 14 bases between. Germline CDR1 is SGHTA and CDR2 is FQGTGA. The CDR3 runs to 16 residues.